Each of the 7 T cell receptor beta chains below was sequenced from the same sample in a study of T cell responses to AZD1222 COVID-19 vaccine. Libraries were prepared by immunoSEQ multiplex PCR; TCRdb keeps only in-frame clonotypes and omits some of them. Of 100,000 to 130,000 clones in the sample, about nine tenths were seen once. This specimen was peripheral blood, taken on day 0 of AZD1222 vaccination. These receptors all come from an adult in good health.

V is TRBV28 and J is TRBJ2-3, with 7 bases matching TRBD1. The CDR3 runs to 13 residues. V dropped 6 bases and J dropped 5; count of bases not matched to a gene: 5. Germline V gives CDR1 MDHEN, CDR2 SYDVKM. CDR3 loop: CASRPQGVDTQYF. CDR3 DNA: TGTGCCAGCAGGCCCCAGGGGGTAGATACGCAGTATTTT. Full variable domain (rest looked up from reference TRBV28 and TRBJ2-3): DVKVTQSSRYLVKRTGEKVFLECVQDMDHENMFWYRQDPGLGLRLIYFSYDVKMKEKGDIPEGYSVSREKKERFSLILESASTNQTSMYLCASRPQGVDTQYFGPGTRLTVL.

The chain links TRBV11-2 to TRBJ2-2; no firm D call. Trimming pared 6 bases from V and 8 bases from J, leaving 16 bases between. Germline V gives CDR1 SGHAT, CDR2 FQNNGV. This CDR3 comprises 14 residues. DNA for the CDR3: TGTGCCAGCAGGCCCCTCGCGGCTGCGGGGGAGCTGTTTTTT. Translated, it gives CASRPLAAAGELFF.

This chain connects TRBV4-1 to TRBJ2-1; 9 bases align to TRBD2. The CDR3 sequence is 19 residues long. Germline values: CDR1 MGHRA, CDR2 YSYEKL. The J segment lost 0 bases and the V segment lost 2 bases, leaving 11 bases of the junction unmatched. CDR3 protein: CASSQWRRLAGNSYNEQFF. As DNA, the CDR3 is TGCGCCAGCAGCCAATGGCGGCGTCTAGCGGGGAACTCCTACAATGAGCAGTTCTTC.

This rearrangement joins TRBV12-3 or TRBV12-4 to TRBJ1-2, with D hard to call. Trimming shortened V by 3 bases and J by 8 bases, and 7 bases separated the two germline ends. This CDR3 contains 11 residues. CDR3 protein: CASSFGRGYTF. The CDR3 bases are TGTGCCAGCAGTTTCGGGAGGGGCTACACCTTC.

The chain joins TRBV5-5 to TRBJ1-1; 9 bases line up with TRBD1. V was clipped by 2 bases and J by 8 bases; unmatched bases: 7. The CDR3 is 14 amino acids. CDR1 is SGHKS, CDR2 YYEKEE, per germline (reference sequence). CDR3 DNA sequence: TGTGCCAGCAGCTTATTATCCGGGACAGGGGAAGCTTTCTTT. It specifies CASSLLSGTGEAFF.

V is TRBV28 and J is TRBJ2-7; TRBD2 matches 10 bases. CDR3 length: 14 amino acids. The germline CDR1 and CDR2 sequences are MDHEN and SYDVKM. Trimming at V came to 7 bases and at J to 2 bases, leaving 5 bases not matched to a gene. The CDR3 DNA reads TGTGCCAGCAAGACTAGCGGGCCGGCCTACGAGCAGTACTTC. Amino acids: CASKTSGPAYEQYF.

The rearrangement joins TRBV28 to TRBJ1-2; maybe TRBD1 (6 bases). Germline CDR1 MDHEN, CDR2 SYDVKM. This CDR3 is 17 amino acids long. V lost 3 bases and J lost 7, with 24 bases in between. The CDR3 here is CASSLGSGTSILGGYTF. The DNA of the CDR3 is TGTGCCAGCAGTTTGGGGTCAGGGACATCTATATTAGGTGGCTACACCTTC.